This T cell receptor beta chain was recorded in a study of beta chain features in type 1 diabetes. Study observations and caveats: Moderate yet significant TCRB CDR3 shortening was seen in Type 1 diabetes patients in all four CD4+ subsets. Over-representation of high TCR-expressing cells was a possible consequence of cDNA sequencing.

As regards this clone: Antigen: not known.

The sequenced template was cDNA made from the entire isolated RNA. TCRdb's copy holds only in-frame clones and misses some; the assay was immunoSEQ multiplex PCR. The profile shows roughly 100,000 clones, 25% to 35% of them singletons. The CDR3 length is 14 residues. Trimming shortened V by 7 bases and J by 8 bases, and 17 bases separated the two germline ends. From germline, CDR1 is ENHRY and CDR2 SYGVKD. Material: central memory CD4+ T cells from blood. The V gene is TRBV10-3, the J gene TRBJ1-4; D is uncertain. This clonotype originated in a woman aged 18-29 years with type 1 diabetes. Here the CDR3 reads CAITPTRSGEKLFF. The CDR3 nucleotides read TGTGCCATCACCCCGACCCGAAGCGGCGAAAAACTGTTTTTT.